This TCR beta chain was identified in a study of Ad26.COV2.S vaccination and SARS-CoV-2 variants (dated by TCRdb to about 2021). Regarding the research as a whole: Vaccine-arm donors were drawn from COV1001, a multicentre, randomized, double-blind, placebo-controlled phase I-IIa trial of Ad26.COV2.S in healthy adults. Ad26.COV2.S was given intramuscularly at 5x10^10 or 1x10^11 viral particles, as a single shot or as two shots 56 days apart. The specificity and breadth of SARS-CoV-2-reactive T cell receptors after Ad26.COV2.S vaccination were assessed by TCRbeta repertoire sequencing. The TCR-sequenced set comprised around 30 samples: approximately 19 Ad26.COV2.S vaccine recipients, 5 placebo recipients and 8 SARS-CoV-2 convalescent individuals. Participants in the trial were split at random into five groups of five each, receiving low-dose or high-dose Ad26.COV2.S once or twice, or else placebo on both occasions. Investigators remained blinded to trial group allocation during experiments and outcome assessment.

Taken from cysteine to phenylalanine, the CDR3 has 19 residues. Kept here is only the CDR3 DNA, which spans 57 bases and is read in frame from base 1. The germline V gene yields MDHEN for CDR1 and SYDVKM for CDR2. V is pruned by 7 bases and J by 5 bases, leaving 21 bases of the junction without a gene match. Remarks on this clone: Its antigen target is currently unknown. Base qualities are not at hand, and no much larger clone is one base apart.

Overall study results and their limits: According to the authors, total T cell responses may have been underestimated by the TCR breadth and depth analyses. Ad26.COV2.S recipients had higher spike-specific TCR breadth than placebo recipients (P = 0.0014). Non-spike TCR breadth was comparable between vaccine and placebo recipients, consistent with the vaccine containing only spike. Comparing responses between vaccine doses or regimens was not something the study was powered to do. After vaccination, spike-specific CD8+ and CD4+ T cell responses were reported to show substantial breadth.

The treatment or condition label, as the study defines it: about 20 received Ad26.COV2.S at low or high dose, single or two shots; roughly 5 received placebo; per-sample allocation not given. Repertoires of vaccine and placebo recipients were sequenced from samples collected on day 63 after the first injection. Cohort 1b enrolled about 25 adults aged 18-55 years at a single site in Boston, USA, between 29 July and 7 August 2020. As a vaccine, Ad26.COV2.S was a replication-incompetent adenovirus type 26 vector that expressed a prefusion-stabilized SARS-CoV-2 spike protein derived from the original Wuhan strain. The immunoSEQ Assay was used to sequence TCRbeta CDR3 regions. After extraction, genomic DNA underwent amplification by bias-controlled multiplex PCR, followed by high-throughput sequencing. The source study handled its data this way. To quantify the absolute abundance of every unique TCRbeta CDR3 region, sequences were collapsed and filtered. Usable DNA was measured by amplifying reference genes present in all nucleated cells, and TCRbeta template counts were normalized to that usable DNA to estimate T cell fraction. Repertoire TCRs were annotated as SARS-CoV-2-specific by exact matching of V gene, CDR3 amino acid sequence and J gene to a known reactive TCR set. The reference SARS-CoV-2 TCR set was obtained from MIRA and was filtered for enrichment in COVID-19-positive ImmuneCODE repertoires, whereby public or cross-reactive TCRs were removed. Drawing on the MIRA antigens, annotated TCRs were analysed further at the level of specific ORF or position within ORF. Breadth was defined as the number of annotated unique rearrangements divided by the total number of unique productive rearrangements, and depth was defined as the summed frequency of the annotated unique rearrangements. TCR breadth was compared between groups using two-sided Wilcoxon rank-sum tests. TCRdb stores this immuneACCESS table with in-frame sequences only. Part of the clones is absent; in the studies checked, under half of the shortfall reflects unresolved V genes, and no reason is known for the rest. V and J calls plus clone size are reproduced from that table; the DNA served to infer D and trimming. This sample holds around 300,000 clones; more than 85% were observed only once. The ten largest clonotypes hold approximately 5% of the sample.

Recombination connected TRBV28 to TRBJ2-2; 8 nucleotides in the junction match TRBD1. Sequenced here: peripheral blood, sampled in a trial of Ad26.COV2.S vaccine versus placebo. This clonotype was obtained from a person aged 18-65 years who received the Ad26.COV2.S COVID-19 vaccine or a placebo. The CDR3 loop reads CASTKMGPGGASITGELFF. In nucleotide form, the sequence is TGTGCCAGCACTAAAATGGGACCAGGGGGCGCAAGCATAACCGGGGAGCTGTTTTTT.